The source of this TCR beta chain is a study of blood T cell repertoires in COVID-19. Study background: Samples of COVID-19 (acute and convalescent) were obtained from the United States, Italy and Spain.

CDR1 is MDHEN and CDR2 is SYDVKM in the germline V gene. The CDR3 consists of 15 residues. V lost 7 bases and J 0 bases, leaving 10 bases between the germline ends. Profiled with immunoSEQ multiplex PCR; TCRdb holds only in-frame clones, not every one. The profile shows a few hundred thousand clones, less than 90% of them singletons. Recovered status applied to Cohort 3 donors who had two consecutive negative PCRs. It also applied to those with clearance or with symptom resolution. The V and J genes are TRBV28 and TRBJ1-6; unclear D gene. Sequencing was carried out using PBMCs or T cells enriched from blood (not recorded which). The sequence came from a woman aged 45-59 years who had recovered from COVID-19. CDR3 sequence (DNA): TGTGCCAGCAAGGACGGGAGCTCCTATAATTCACCCCTCCACTTT. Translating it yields CASKDGSSYNSPLHF.